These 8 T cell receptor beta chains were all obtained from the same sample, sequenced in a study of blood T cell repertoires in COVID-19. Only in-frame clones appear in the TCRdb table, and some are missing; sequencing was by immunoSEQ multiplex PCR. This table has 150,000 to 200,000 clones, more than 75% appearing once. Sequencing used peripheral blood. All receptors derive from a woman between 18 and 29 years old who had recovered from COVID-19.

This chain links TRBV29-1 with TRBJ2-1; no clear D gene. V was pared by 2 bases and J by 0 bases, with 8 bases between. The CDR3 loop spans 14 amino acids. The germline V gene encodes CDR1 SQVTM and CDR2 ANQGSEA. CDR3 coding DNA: TGCAGCGTTGAATCAGATGGCTCCTACAATGAGCAGTTCTTC. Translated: CSVESDGSYNEQFF.

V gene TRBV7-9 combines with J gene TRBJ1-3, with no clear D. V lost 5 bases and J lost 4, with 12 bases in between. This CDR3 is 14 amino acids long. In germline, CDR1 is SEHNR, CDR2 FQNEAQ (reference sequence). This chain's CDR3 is CASSQDSSGNTIYF. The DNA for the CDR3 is TGTGCCAGCAGCCAGGACTCCTCAGGAAACACCATATATTTT.

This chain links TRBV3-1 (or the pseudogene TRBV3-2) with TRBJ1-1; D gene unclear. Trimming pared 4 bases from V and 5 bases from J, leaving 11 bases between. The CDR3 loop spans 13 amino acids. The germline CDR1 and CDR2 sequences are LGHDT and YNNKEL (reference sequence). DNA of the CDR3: TGTGCCAGCAGCCCCGGGGTAGGGACTGAAGCTTTCTTT. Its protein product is CASSPGVGTEAFF.

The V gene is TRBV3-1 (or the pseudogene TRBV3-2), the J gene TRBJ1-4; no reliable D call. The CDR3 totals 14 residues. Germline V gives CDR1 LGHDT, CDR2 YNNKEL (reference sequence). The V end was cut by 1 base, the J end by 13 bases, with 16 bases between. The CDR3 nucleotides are TGTGCCAGCAGCCAAGCGTCCGACCCCGAGGGACTGTTTTTT. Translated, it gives CASSQASDPEGLFF.

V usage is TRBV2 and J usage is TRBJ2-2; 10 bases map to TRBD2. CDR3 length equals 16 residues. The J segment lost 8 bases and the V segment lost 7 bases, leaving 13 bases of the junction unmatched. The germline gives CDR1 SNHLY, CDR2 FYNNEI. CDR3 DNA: TGTGCCAGCACCGAAGGGGGGACTAGCGTACGGGGGGAGCTGTTTTTT. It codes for CASTEGGTSVRGELFF.

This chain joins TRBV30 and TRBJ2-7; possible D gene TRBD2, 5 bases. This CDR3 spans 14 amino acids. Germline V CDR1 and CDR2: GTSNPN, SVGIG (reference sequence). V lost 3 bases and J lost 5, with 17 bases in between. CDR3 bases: TGTGCCTGGAGACAAAAGGGCGGGCTTGACGAGCAGTACGTC. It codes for CAWRQKGGLDEQYV.

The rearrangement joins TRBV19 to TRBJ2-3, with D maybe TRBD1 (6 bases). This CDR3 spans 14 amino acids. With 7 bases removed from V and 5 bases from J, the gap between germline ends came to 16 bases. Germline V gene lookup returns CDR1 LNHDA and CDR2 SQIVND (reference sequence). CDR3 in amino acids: CASNQPTGRDTQYF. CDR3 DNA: TGTGCCAGTAACCAACCGACAGGCCGAGATACGCAGTATTTT.

DNA for the CDR3: TGTGCCACCAGCAGGGAGCTTGAGGGTATCTATGGCTACACCTTC. This translates into CATSRELEGIYGYTF. This chain links TRBV15 with TRBJ1-2; D unresolved. Trimming cost V 3 bases and J 4 bases, with 15 bases left between them. CDR3 length: 15 residues. Germline values: CDR1 LNHNV, CDR2 YYDKDF (reference sequence).